This T cell receptor (beta chain) originates from a study of CD8 T cells in Susac syndrome. Germline lookup yields CDR1 SGHNT and CDR2 YYREEE (reference sequence). The CDR3 has 13 amino acids. The V and J ends lost 4 bases and 8 bases, in that order; junction bases with no gene match: 7. An input of about 0.5 to 1 ug of RNA was subjected to reverse transcription using random hexamers. Via MiXCR, TCRdb re-called the immunoSEQ multiplex PCR reads, giving one row per CDR3 protein. The top ten hold 0.093% of the sample, which has roughly 120,000 distinct CDR3 sequences, approximately 93% seen once. The chain has TRBV5-4 and TRBJ1-2; 8 positions agree with TRBD1. The specimen was CD4+ T cells from PBMCs. This receptor was obtained from a human donor with multiple sclerosis. The CDR3 DNA is TGTGCCAGCAGCCCAGGACAGGGCTGGGGCTACACCTTC. It codes for CASSPGQGWGYTF. Variable domain in full (rest from reference TRBV5-4 and TRBJ1-2): ETGVTQSPTHLIKTRGQQVTLRCSSQSGHNTVSWYQQALGQGPQFIFQYYREEENGRGNFPPRFSGLQFPNYSSELNVNALELDDSALYLCASSPGQGWGYTFGSGTRLTVV.